This T cell receptor (beta chain) originates from a study of brain T cells in children with intractable seizures. Profiled with immunoSEQ multiplex PCR; TCRdb holds only in-frame clones, not every one. The sample holds roughly 110,000 clones; around 94% are singletons and the top ten take about 3.8%. The sequenced sample was peripheral blood, obtained at surgery. The sequence was obtained from a boy in the first two years of life with hemimegalencephaly and intractable seizures.

CDR3 nucleotides: TGCGCCAGCAGCCGGAGGATAGCCTACGAGCAGTACTTC. This codes for CASSRRIAYEQYF. The chain employs TRBV4-1 and TRBJ2-7, with D perhaps matching TRBD2 (5 bases). The CDR3 sequence is 13 residues long. The V and J ends lost 4 bases and 2 bases respectively, with 9 bases between them. Germline values: CDR1 MGHRA, CDR2 YSYEKL.